This TCR beta chain stems from a study of blood T cell repertoires in COVID-19. The overall study: Spain, Italy and the United States supplied samples that represented acute and convalescent COVID-19. PBMCs, B-cell-depleted T cells, or T cells provided the cDNA or gDNA that made up the material.

Recruited during active infection, patients (from Seattle) were subsequently followed longitudinally. V dropped 2 bases and J dropped 2; count of bases not matched to a gene: 5. Per the germline V gene, CDR1 is MDHEN and CDR2 is SYDVKM. There are 17 residues in the CDR3. As handled by the study authors: Counts of nucleated cells, estimated from reference gene primer amplification, were obtained. The assay was immunoSEQ multiplex PCR, and TCRdb's table has in-frame clones only and misses some. For V, J and clone size, that table is used; D and trimming come from the DNA. The data show under 75,000 clones, 55% to 75% seen once.

The V gene is TRBV28, the J gene TRBJ2-3; 12 bases line up with TRBD2. The sequenced sample consisted of peripheral blood. The clonotype originates from a woman aged 70 to 79 with COVID-19, enrolled during active disease. The chain's CDR3 is CASSLQGLAGTTDTQYF. The CDR3 DNA reads TGTGCCAGCAGTTTACAGGGACTAGCGGGCACCACAGATACGCAGTATTTT.